This T cell receptor beta chain is drawn from a study of lymphopenia after photon versus proton radiotherapy (dated by TCRdb to about 2019). For context, the study as a whole: The study compared the immunological effects of photon versus proton radiation therapy in patients with gastrointestinal tumors who developed high-grade lymphopenia. The study aimed to characterize how the two radiation modalities differ in their impact on the immune system. The roughly 18 patients in the cohort had gastrointestinal tumors, were treated with either photon or proton therapy, and subsequently developed lymphopenia.

From the cysteine through the phenylalanine, the CDR3 covers 13 amino acids. CDR3 DNA is the only sequence kept; it has 39 bases, read in frame from the first base. V is clipped by 0 bases and J by 6 bases, and the sequence between their germline boundaries is 8 bases long. The germline V gene gives CDR1 as SGHRS and CDR2 as YFSETQ. Libraries came from the immunoSEQ multiplex PCR assay. Alongside multiparametric flow cytometry, deep sequencing of rearranged TCR beta loci was used to profile the T cell repertoires. Here the immuneACCESS table is served through TCRdb, limited to in-frame sequences with V and J called. Missing clones are a known gap in these copies; in checked studies unresolved V genes cover under half, and the rest lacks a known reason. In all, the sample holds 30,000 to 45,000 clones, and 92% of those were seen once. Roughly 15% of the sample belongs to the ten largest clones. Worth noting for this clone: Its antigen target is currently unknown. No much larger clone exists at a distance of one base, and base qualities are not known.

Overall results and qualifications from the work: The survival association was assessed only in patients who died, and the authors presented better survival with proton therapy as a possibility rather than a demonstrated result. Proton-treated patients stayed relatively stable during treatment, while photon-treated patients lost naive T cells and TCR diversity and gained effector/memory populations. Across the cohort, among patients who died, a greater drop in TCR diversity after the nadir was inversely correlated with overall survival time. Once the lymphocyte count had reached its nadir, the repertoires of photon-treated patients showed oligoclonal expansion, particularly of CD8+ Temra cells, and this expansion drove the decline in diversity.

Recombination joined TRBV5-1 with TRBJ2-3; no confident D gene assignment can be made. The TCR comes from a man in his 60s with cholangiocarcinoma. The source was peripheral blood, collected from a patient treated with photon-based radiotherapy. This receptor has the CDR3 CASSLGVADTQYF. The DNA sequence follows: TGCGCCAGCAGCTTGGGAGTCGCGGATACGCAGTATTTT. Joined to the reference TRBV5-1 and TRBJ2-3 proteins, this CDR3 gives the full variable domain: KAGVTQTPRYLIKTRGQQVTLSCSPISGHRSVSWYQQTPGQGLQFLFEYFSETQRNKGNFPGRFSGRQFSNSRSEMNVSTLELGDSALYLCASSLGVADTQYFGPGTRLTVL.